Below, 23 T cell receptor beta chains from the same sample are listed, as sequenced in a study of blood T cell repertoires in COVID-19. Using immunoSEQ multiplex PCR, the repertoire was profiled, and TCRdb retains in-frame clones only, with some absent. The sample has under 250,000 clones; around 84% are singletons. The sample was peripheral blood. The receptors derive from a man aged 50 or older with COVID-19, enrolled during active disease.

V and J are TRBV5-4 and TRBJ2-2; 7 positions match TRBD1. Germline CDR1 SGHNT, CDR2 YYREEE (reference sequence). The CDR3 runs to 15 residues. With 0 bases clipped from V and 7 bases from J, the junction kept 6 bases outside the gene matches. The CDR3 DNA is TGTGCCAGCAGCTTGGACCCGACAGGGTACGGGGAGCTGTTTTTT. Protein product: CASSLDPTGYGELFF.

The chain carries TRBV6-5 and TRBJ1-3; D uncertain. The V gene lost 8 bases and the J gene lost 1 base, with 12 bases spanning the gap. Germline V gives CDR1 MNHEY, CDR2 SVGAGI. CDR3 size: 14 residues. The CDR3 region has the DNA TGTGCCAGCCTTAGCCTCCAGTCTGGAAACACCATATATTTT. Translating gives CASLSLQSGNTIYF.

This clone came up once. V usage is TRBV5-4 and J usage is TRBJ1-4; a possible D gene is TRBD1 (5 bases). The CDR3 is 16 residues long. Germline CDR1 is SGHNT and CDR2 is YYREEE (reference sequence). The germline V and J ends were trimmed by 1 base and 2 bases, with 12 bases remaining between them. CDR3 sequence (DNA): TGTGCCAGCAGCTTGAACGCCCGGGGGACTAATGAAAAACTGTTTTTT. It codes for CASSLNARGTNEKLFF.

The V call is TRBV24-1, the J call TRBJ2-3; TRBD1 matches 10 bases. V lost 4 bases and J lost 3; bases outside the gene matches: 9. Germline-derived CDR1 and CDR2 are KGHDR and SFDVKD. The CDR3 runs 17 residues. CDR3 nucleotide sequence: TGTGCCACCAGTGAAGCAACCGGGACAGGGGTAACAGATACGCAGTATTTT. The encoded protein is CATSEATGTGVTDTQYF.

The chain couples TRBV19 to TRBJ1-2; 7 bases fit TRBD1. This CDR3 is built from 15 residues. The trim removed 8 bases at V and 7 bases at J, leaving 16 bases unmatched. The germline V gene has CDR1 LNHDA and CDR2 SQIVND (reference sequence). The CDR3: CASGPRQGFNRGYTF. For the CDR3, the DNA is TGTGCCAGTGGTCCCCGACAGGGATTCAATCGTGGCTACACCTTC.

The chain combines TRBV3-1 (or the pseudogene TRBV3-2) with TRBJ1-5; a weak D match, TRBD1 (5 bases). CDR3 length: 15 amino acids. Trimming shortened V by 0 bases and J by 2 bases, and 8 bases separated the two germline ends. The germline CDR1 and CDR2 sequences are LGHDT and YNNKEL (reference sequence). Here the CDR3 DNA reads TGTGCCAGCAGCCAAGATAGGGGCGGCAATCAGCCCCAGCATTTT. Amino acids: CASSQDRGGNQPQHF.

The rearrangement links TRBV12-3 or TRBV12-4 to TRBJ1-1; D might be TRBD1 (5 bases). The V gene lost 2 bases and the J gene lost 7 bases, with 11 bases spanning the gap. This CDR3 spans 13 amino acids. The CDR3 DNA sequence: TGTGCCAGCAGTTTACGGGGGTGGGGTGAAGCTTTCTTT. This encodes CASSLRGWGEAFF.

The V call is TRBV3-1 (or the pseudogene TRBV3-2), the J call TRBJ2-2; TRBD2 agrees at 9 bases. V was clipped by 7 bases and J by 0 bases; unmatched bases: 12. The CDR3 runs 18 residues. Looked up from germline, CDR1 is LGHDT and CDR2 is YNNKEL (reference sequence). CDR3 residues: CASNPSAGGHANTGELFF. The CDR3 DNA reads TGTGCCAGCAATCCCTCAGCGGGGGGACATGCGAACACCGGGGAGCTGTTTTTT.

This sequence joins TRBV9 and TRBJ2-1, with 13 bases that match TRBD2. The CDR3 length is 20 residues. V trimming: 4 bases; J trimming: 0 bases; junction bases outside the gene matches: 13. CDR1 is SGDLS, CDR2 YYNGEE, per germline. The CDR3 spells CASSPRLAGGSINSYNEQFF. The DNA for the CDR3 is TGTGCCAGCAGCCCCCGACTAGCGGGAGGTTCAATAAACTCCTACAATGAGCAGTTCTTC.

The chain links TRBV9 to TRBJ2-1, with 13 bases matching TRBD2. The J segment lost 5 bases and the V segment lost 1 base, leaving 6 bases of the junction unmatched. Per the germline V gene, CDR1 is SGDLS and CDR2 is YYNGEE. CDR3 size: 17 residues. The CDR3 DNA sequence: TGTGCCAGCAGCGTACAGACAGGACTAGCGGGAGACAATGAGCAGTTCTTC. Its protein product is CASSVQTGLAGDNEQFF.

The genes are TRBV18 and TRBJ2-5; 11 nucleotides line up with TRBD2. CDR1 KGHSH and CDR2 LQKENI come from the germline V gene. This CDR3 contains 17 residues. V shed 1 base, J shed 2 bases, and the junction held 6 bases outside the gene matches. The CDR3, as DNA: TGTGCCAGCTCACCACGGCCGGGACTAGCGGAACAAGAGACCCAGTACTTC. It translates to CASSPRPGLAEQETQYF.

This chain links TRBV6-6 with TRBJ2-7, with TRBD2 identical over 7 bases. The CDR3 contains 16 residues. The V segment lost 5 bases and the J segment 2 bases; nucleotides outside the gene matches: 12. In germline, CDR1 is MNHNY, CDR2 SVGAGI (reference sequence). The CDR3 DNA reads TGTGCCAGCAGTGCCCTAGGCGGGGGAACTCCCTACGAGCAGTACTTC. Translation gives CASSALGGGTPYEQYF.

The chain carries TRBV6-5 and TRBJ2-1, with 7 bases identical to TRBD2. Per the germline V gene, CDR1 is MNHEY and CDR2 is SVGAGI. V shed 4 bases, J shed 5 bases, and the junction held 8 bases outside the gene matches. The CDR3 runs 15 residues. The CDR3 is CASSSVGAGDNEQFF. Here the CDR3 DNA reads TGTGCCAGCAGTTCGGTAGGGGCGGGGGACAATGAGCAGTTCTTC.

This clone has just a few counts. This chain links TRBV3-1 (or the pseudogene TRBV3-2) with TRBJ1-5; no definite D call. V lost 5 bases and J lost 4, with 15 bases in between. Germline V gives CDR1 LGHDT, CDR2 YNNKEL (reference sequence). CDR3 length: 15 amino acids. The CDR3 loop is CASSASPIKNQPQHF. The CDR3 DNA is TGTGCCAGCAGCGCGTCCCCCATAAAAAATCAGCCCCAGCATTTT.

The V call is TRBV11-2, the J call TRBJ1-3; D gene ambiguous. The CDR3 runs to 14 residues. Germline CDR1 and CDR2: SGHAT and FQNNGV. V shed 10 bases and J shed 4 bases, with 17 bases lying between them. In DNA form, the CDR3 reads TGTGCCACCACAGCTTTGGGAGGAGGAAACACCATATATTTT. It translates to CATTALGGGNTIYF.

The genes are TRBV6-2 or TRBV6-3 and TRBJ1-3; D unresolved. The V gene's germline CDR1 is MNHEY and CDR2 SVGEGT. Trimming pared 3 bases from V and 0 bases from J, leaving 6 bases between. The CDR3 totals 14 residues. The CDR3 loop reads CASSYPGSGNTIYF. CDR3 DNA sequence: TGTGCCAGCAGTTATCCGGGCTCTGGAAACACCATATATTTT.

The V gene is TRBV7-3, the J gene TRBJ2-3, with TRBD2 identical over 10 bases. The CDR3 spans 15 residues. The germline V gene encodes CDR1 SGHTA and CDR2 FQGTGA. With V trimmed by 0 bases and J by 4 bases, 1 base remained unmatched. The DNA for the CDR3 is TGTGCCAGCAGCTTAACAGCGGGAGGGCCAGATACGCAGTATTTT. Translated: CASSLTAGGPDTQYF.

This sequence joins TRBV6-5 and TRBJ2-5; D perhaps matches TRBD1 (5 bases). Trimming pared 0 bases from V and 2 bases from J, leaving 10 bases between. Germline CDR1 MNHEY, CDR2 SVGAGI. The CDR3 covers 15 residues. The CDR3 DNA follows: TGTGCCAGCAGTTACTCGATTTCAGGGCAAGAGACCCAGTACTTC. It codes for CASSYSISGQETQYF.

CDR3 region: CAWSVQDNNEQYF. As DNA, the CDR3 is TGTGCCTGGAGTGTACAGGACAACAACGAGCAGTACTTC. J is TRBJ2-7 and V is TRBV30, with D maybe TRBD1 (5 bases). Germline lookup yields CDR1 GTSNPN and CDR2 SVGIG (reference sequence). CDR3 length: 13 amino acids. Trimming pared 0 bases from V and 5 bases from J, leaving 11 bases between.

The CDR3 sequence is CASMGGDEKLFF. The CDR3 DNA follows: TGTGCCAGCATGGGGGGGGATGAAAAACTGTTTTTT. The chain couples TRBV27 to TRBJ1-4, with a weak D call TRBD1 (5 bases). The germline V gene has CDR1 MNHEY and CDR2 SMNVEV (reference sequence). CDR3 length: 12 amino acids. Trimming removed 7 bases from V and 6 bases from J, with 9 bases in between.

This chain joins TRBV7-9 and TRBJ2-6; 10 nucleotides line up with TRBD1. V gave up 5 bases and J gave up 2 bases; unmatched junction bases: 6. Per germline, CDR1 SEHNR and CDR2 FQNEAQ (reference sequence). CDR3 length: 17 amino acids. In DNA, the CDR3 is TGTGCCAGCAGCCCAGGGACAGGGGTAACTGGGGCCAACGTCCTGACTTTC. Translation: CASSPGTGVTGANVLTF. The full variable domain, completed using reference TRBV7-9 and TRBJ2-6, is DTGVSQNPRHKITKRGQNVTFRCDPISEHNRLYWYRQTLGQGPEFLTYFQNEAQLEKSRLLSDRFSAERPKGSFSTLEIQRTEQGDSAMYLCASSPGTGVTGANVLTFGAGSRLTVL.

V gene TRBV29-1 combines with J gene TRBJ2-7, with D possibly matching TRBD1 (5 bases). The CDR3 contains 11 residues. Trimming left V 5 bases short and J 5 bases short, with 10 bases between. From germline, CDR1 is SQVTM and CDR2 ANQGSEA. The CDR3 region is CSVTRQNEQYF. Here the CDR3 DNA reads TGCAGCGTTACACGACAGAACGAGCAGTACTTC.

This chain uses TRBV2 with TRBJ1-4, with 7 positions matching TRBD1. CDR1 and CDR2 from the germline V gene are SNHLY and FYNNEI. This CDR3 contains 14 residues. V dropped 7 bases and J dropped 8; count of bases not matched to a gene: 10. DNA of the CDR3: TGTGCCAGCACCGAAGGGGCAGGGGGAGAAAAACTGTTTTTT. Translated: CASTEGAGGEKLFF.